This TCR beta chain was identified in a study of cytomegalovirus exposure and HLA in healthy donors. This clone showed up just once. Its specificity is not known. The PCR was carried out with 60 Vbeta primers and 13 Jbeta primers. Libraries were prepared by immunoSEQ multiplex PCR; TCRdb keeps only in-frame clonotypes and omits some of them. The table includes approximately 130,000 clones, about four fifths detected once. Study-level results: Later analysis placed DRB1 highest and HLA-C lowest in TCR association rates, which differed by HLA locus. The HLA-A and HLA-B alleles of most subjects were reportedly predicted accurately from TCR beta sequences.

Material: PBMCs. The sequence was collected from a man aged 18 to 35 in good health and CMV-seronegative.

The CDR3, as DNA: TGTGCCAGCAGCTTAGAGAACAGGGGAGGTCAGCCCCAGCATTTT. Its protein is CASSLENRGGQPQHF. The rearrangement uses TRBV7-8 and TRBJ1-5; 7 bases agree with TRBD1. Per germline, CDR1 SGHVS and CDR2 FQNEAQ. The CDR3 totals 15 residues. Trimming at V came to 1 base and at J to 6 bases, leaving 6 bases not matched to a gene.